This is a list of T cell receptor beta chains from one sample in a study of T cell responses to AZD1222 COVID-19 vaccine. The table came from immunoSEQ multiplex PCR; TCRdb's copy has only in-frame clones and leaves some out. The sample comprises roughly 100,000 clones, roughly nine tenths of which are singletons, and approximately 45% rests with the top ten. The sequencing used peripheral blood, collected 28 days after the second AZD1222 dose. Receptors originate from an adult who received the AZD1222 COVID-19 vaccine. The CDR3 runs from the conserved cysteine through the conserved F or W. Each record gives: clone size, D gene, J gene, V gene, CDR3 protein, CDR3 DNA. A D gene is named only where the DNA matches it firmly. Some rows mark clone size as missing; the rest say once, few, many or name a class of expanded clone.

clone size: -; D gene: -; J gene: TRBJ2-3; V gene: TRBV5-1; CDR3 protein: CASSLGADTQYF; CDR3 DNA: TGCGCCAGCAGCTTGGGGGCAGATACGCAGTATTTT
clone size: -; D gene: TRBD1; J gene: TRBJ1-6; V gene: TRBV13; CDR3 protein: CASGQGRDSPLHF; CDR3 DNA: TGTGCCAGCGGACAGGGTCGGGATTCACCCCTCCACTTT
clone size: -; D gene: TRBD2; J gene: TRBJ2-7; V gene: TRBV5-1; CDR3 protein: CASSLGTSGRAGSYEQYF; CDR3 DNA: TGCGCCAGCAGCTTGGGAACTAGCGGGAGGGCGGGGTCCTACGAGCAGTACTTC
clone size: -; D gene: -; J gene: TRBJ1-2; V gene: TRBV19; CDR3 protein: CASSSRDGGSYGYTF; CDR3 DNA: TGTGCCAGTAGTAGCCGGGACGGAGGGTCGTATGGCTACACCTTC
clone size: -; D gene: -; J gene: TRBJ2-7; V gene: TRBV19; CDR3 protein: CASSMDTTFPISYEQYF; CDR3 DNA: TGTGCCAGTAGTATGGATACTACTTTCCCAATTTCCTACGAGCAGTACTTC
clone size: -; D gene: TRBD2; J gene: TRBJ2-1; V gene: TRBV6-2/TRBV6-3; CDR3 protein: CASSSHGLAGGSGQFF; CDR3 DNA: TGTGCCAGCAGTTCCCATGGACTAGCGGGAGGATCAGGTCAGTTCTTC
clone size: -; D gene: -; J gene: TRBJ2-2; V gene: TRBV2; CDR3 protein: CASMHGTGGGELFF; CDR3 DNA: TGTGCCAGCATGCACGGGACCGGCGGCGGGGAGCTGTTTTTT
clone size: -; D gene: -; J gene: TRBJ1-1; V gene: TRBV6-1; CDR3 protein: CASSESHGPFEEAFF; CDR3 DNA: TGTGCCAGCAGTGAAAGCCACGGACCGTTTGAGGAAGCTTTCTTT
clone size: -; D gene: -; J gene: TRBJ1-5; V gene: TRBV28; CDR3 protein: CASSSSNRGSNQPQHF; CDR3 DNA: -
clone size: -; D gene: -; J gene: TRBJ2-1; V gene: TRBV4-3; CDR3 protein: CASSQEAVSYNEQFF; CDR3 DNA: TGCGCCAGCAGCCAAGAAGCGGTCTCCTACAATGAGCAGTTCTTC
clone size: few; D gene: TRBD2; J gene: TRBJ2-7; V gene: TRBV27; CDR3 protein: CASSATSGSYEQYF; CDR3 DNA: TGTGCCAGCAGCGCGACTAGCGGGAGCTACGAGCAGTACTTC
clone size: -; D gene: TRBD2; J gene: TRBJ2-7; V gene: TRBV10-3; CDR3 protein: CAISEPSRLAGSGSYEQYF; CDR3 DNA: TGTGCCATCAGTGAGCCAAGTCGGCTAGCGGGATCGGGATCCTACGAGCAGTACTTC
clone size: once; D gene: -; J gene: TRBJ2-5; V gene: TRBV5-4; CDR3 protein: CASSSESLGAKETQYF; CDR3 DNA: TGTGCCAGCAGCTCCGAGAGTCTGGGGGCGAAAGAGACCCAGTACTTC
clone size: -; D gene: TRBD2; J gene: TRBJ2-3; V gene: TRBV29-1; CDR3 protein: CSVRGREETDTQYF; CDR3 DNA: TGCAGCGTTCGTGGGCGGGAGGAAACAGATACGCAGTATTTT
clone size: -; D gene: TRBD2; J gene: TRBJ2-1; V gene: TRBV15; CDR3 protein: CATSRVGLAGFSYEQFF; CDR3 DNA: TGTGCCACCAGCAGAGTCGGACTAGCGGGGTTTTCGTACGAGCAGTTCTTC
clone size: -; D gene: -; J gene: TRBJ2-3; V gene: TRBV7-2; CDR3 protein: CASSPAYTDTQYF; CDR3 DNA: TGTGCCAGCAGCCCCGCCTACACAGATACGCAGTATTTT
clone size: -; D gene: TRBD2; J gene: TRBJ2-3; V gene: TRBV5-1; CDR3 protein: CASSFSLAGSNTQYF; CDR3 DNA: TGCGCCAGCAGCTTCTCCCTAGCGGGTTCTAATACGCAGTATTTT
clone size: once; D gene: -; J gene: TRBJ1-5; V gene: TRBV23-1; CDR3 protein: CASSPRVRGGNQPQHF; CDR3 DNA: TGCGCCAGCAGCCCCCGGGTTAGGGGCGGCAATCAGCCCCAGCATTTT
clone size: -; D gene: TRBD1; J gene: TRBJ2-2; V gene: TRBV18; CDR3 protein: CASSLGTGSTGELFF; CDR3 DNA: TGTGCCAGCTCACTCGGGACAGGGAGCACCGGGGAGCTGTTTTTT
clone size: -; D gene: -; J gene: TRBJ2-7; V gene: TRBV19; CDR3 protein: CACYWDEQYF; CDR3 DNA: TGTGCCTGTTATTGGGACGAGCAGTACTTC
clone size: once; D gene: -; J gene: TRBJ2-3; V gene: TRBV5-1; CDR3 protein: CASRRWADTQYF; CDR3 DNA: TGCGCCAGCAGGAGGTGGGCAGATACGCAGTATTTT
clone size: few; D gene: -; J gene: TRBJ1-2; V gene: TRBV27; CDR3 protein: CASSFSPDYGYTF; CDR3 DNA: TGTGCCAGCAGTTTTAGCCCCGACTATGGCTACACCTTC
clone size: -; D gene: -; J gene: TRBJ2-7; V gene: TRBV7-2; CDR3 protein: CASSLAGQDYEQYF; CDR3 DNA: TGTGCCAGCAGCTTAGCTGGGCAGGACTACGAGCAGTACTTC
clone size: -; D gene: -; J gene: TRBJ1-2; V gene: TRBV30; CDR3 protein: CAWSEWGNYGYTF; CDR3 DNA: TGTGCCTGGAGTGAATGGGGGAACTATGGCTACACCTTC
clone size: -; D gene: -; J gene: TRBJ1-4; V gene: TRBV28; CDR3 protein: CASSLAGVDREKLFF; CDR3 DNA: TGTGCCAGCAGCCTAGCAGGGGTGGATCGGGAAAAACTGTTTTTT
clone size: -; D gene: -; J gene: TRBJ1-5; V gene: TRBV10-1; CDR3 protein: CASSEGRGRANQPQHF; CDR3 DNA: TGCGCCAGCAGTGAAGGTCGAGGGAGGGCCAATCAGCCCCAGCATTTT
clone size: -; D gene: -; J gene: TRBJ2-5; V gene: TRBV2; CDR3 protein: CATQGLARQETQYF; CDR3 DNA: TGTGCCACCCAGGGTCTAGCGCGCCAAGAGACCCAGTACTTC
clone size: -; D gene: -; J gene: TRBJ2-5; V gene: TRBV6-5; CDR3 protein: CASRLHNQETQYF; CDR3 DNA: TGTGCCAGCAGGCTACACAACCAAGAGACCCAGTACTTC
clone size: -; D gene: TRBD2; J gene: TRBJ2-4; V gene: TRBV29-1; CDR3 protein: CSVDFGTSGKVGF; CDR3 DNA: TGCAGCGTTGACTTTGGGACTAGCGGGAAAGTCGGGTTC
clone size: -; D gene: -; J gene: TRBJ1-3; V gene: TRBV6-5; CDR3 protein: CASSYSRGGSGNTIYF; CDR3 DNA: TGTGCCAGCAGTTACTCGCGGGGTGGCTCTGGAAACACCATATATTTT
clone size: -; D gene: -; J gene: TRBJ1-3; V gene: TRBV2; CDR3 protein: CASSEQGSGNTIYF; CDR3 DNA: TGTGCCAGCAGTGAACAGGGTAGTGGAAACACCATATATTTT
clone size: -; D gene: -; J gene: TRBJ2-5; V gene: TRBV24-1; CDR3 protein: CATSAPAGETQYF; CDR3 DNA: TGTGCCACCAGTGCGCCGGCGGGGGAGACCCAGTACTTC
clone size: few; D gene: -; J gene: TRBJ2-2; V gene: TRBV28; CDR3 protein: CASHRTQERNTGELFF; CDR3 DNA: TGTGCCAGCCACCGAACACAGGAAAGGAACACCGGGGAGCTGTTTTTT
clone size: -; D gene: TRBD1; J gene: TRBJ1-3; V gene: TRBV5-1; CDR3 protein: CASSVTGDLSGNTIYF; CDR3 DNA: TGCGCCAGCAGCGTGACAGGGGACCTCTCTGGAAACACCATATATTTT
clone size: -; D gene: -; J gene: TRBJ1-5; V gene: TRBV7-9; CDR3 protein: CASSHSGADQPQHF; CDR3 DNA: TGTGCCAGCAGCCACTCGGGGGCGGATCAGCCCCAGCATTTT
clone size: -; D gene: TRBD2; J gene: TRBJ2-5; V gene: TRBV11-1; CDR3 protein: CASSSGLAEIQETQYF; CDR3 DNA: TGTGCCAGCAGCTCGGGACTAGCGGAGATACAAGAGACCCAGTACTTC
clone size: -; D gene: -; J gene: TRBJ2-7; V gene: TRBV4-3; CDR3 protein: CASSQEGWGEQYF; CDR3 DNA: TGCGCCAGCAGCCAAGAGGGTTGGGGGGAGCAGTACTTC
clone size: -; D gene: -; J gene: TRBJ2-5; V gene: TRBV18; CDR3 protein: CASSPKGLETQYF; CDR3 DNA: TGTGCCAGCTCACCAAAGGGGCTGGAGACCCAGTACTTC
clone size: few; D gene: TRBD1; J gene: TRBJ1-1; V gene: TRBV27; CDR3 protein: CASRTSGTVSNTEAFF; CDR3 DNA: TGTGCCAGCAGGACTTCCGGGACAGTCAGCAACACTGAAGCTTTCTTT
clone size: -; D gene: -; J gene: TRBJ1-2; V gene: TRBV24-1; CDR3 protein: CATSDLGGDRGGYTF; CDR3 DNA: TGTGCCACCAGTGATTTGGGGGGCGACCGGGGTGGCTACACCTTC
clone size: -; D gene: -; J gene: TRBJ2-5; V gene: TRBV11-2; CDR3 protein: CASTEEALETQYF; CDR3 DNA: TGTGCCAGCACCGAGGAAGCACTGGAGACCCAGTACTTC